This TCR beta chain was identified in a study of T cell responses to AZD1222 COVID-19 vaccine (dated by TCRdb to 2020 to 2022). Broadly, across the study: A total of 233 trial participants underwent TCR sequencing, of whom about 200 had received two doses of AZD1222 and 26 had received two doses of the MenACWY control vaccine. Trial participants were enrolled by age into subgroups of 18-55, 56-69 and 70-plus years, and about 150, 27 and 61 TCR-sequenced participants, respectively, were included in these subgroups. Beyond this particular receptor, the publication reports: Vaccine-associated CD4 TCRs spanned the whole spike protein, with dominant responses in regions 160-218 and 743-854. After two AZD1222 doses, both the breadth and the depth of spike-specific TCRs were significantly higher than at day 0 and than in MenACWY recipients. Participants were mostly white British and included more females than males, and it was suggested by the authors that clonal diversity may have been underestimated. Because no samples from the day 14 peak response were available, repertoires could be characterized only after the peak T cell response. In the small 56-69-year group, the increase in depth fell short of significance, most likely because of low power. Conclusions about previously exposed vaccinees are limited because only six or seven AZD1222 recipients were SARS-CoV-2 seropositive at baseline. Reportedly, almost half of the unique spike-specific TCRs recognized epitopes lying outside the regions that are mutated in the B.1.351 and B.1.1.7 variants.

The V end loses 3 bases and the J end loses 10 bases, and a stretch of 18 bases separates them. CDR1 and CDR2, per the germline V gene, are MDHEN and SYDVKM. The CDR3 sequence holds 14 residues, the cysteine and phenylalanine included. Only CDR3 DNA remains: 42 bases, in frame from the first base. The time point label on this specimen signifies: about 28 days (+/-7) after the second vaccine dose. AZD1222 recipients whose second dose came at about 4 weeks and those whose second dose came at about 12 weeks were combined into one group, since spike-specific TCR depth and breadth did not differ between the two schedules. The vaccinee samples were drawn from two UK trials, COV001 and COV002, one of which was a single-blind randomized controlled phase 2/3 trial testing AZD1222 (ChAdOx1 nCoV-19) in healthy adults. For TCRbeta chain sequencing, PBMC samples from trial participants were taken at day 0 and at day 28 after the second dose.

The CDR3 regions of human TCRbeta chains were analyzed by immunosequencing. Per the source publication's procedure: Repertoire TCRs were checked for matches against a reference library of SARS-CoV-2-specific TCRs that had been generated using the MIRA antigen-specificity platform. Breadth was defined as the fraction of unique TCRs that were SARS-CoV-2-associated, and depth was defined as the fraction of total T cells that were SARS-CoV-2-associated. Using the MIRA data, each spike-specific TCR was mapped to the spike region that the TCR reacts to and placed in a CD4 or CD8 class. Log10-transformed breadth and depth values were compared by one-way ANOVA with Sidak's multiple comparisons tests. TCRdb stores this immuneACCESS table with in-frame sequences only. Part of the clones is absent; in the studies checked, under half of the shortfall reflects unresolved V genes, and no reason is known for the rest. The DNA was the basis for D and trimming; V, J and clone size are from that table. The sample has 150,000 to 200,000 clones on record, about 92% of them singletons. The ten biggest clones cover about 6% of the sample.

With regard to this clone: The antigen this receptor binds is unknown. No much larger clone exists at a distance of one base, and base qualities are not known.

The sequence links TRBV28 to TRBJ1-2; the best D guess is TRBD1, with 5 bases matching. This specimen was peripheral blood, taken 28 days after the second AZD1222 dose. This TCR was recovered from an adult who received the AZD1222 COVID-19 vaccine. This receptor has the CDR3 CASSLPTSTASYTF. The DNA is TGTGCCAGCAGTTTGCCCACCTCGACAGCCTCCTACACCTTC.